The 8 T cell receptor beta chains reported below all come from one sample, sequenced in a study of regulatory T cells in long-lasting Graves disease. Time point here: newly diagnosed GD, antithyroid drugs for less than 3 months. From RNA extracted from PBMCs, the TCR library was made. Through Arm-PCR of CDR3 regions and iRepertoire HTBI primers, TCR beta libraries were built. One entry per CDR3 protein results from TCRdb running MiXCR on the multiplex PCR reads. The sample includes about 560,000 distinct CDR3 sequences, 15% to 20% of them seen just once. These data also featured in a second study, about T cells in Graves' hyperthyroidism and ophthalmopathy.

The source material was peripheral blood mononuclear cells (PBMCs), sampled at new diagnosis, from a patient treated with antithyroid drugs. The source of these receptors is a man aged 18 to 30 with Graves disease.

The V and J genes are TRBV28 and TRBJ2-2; TRBD2 agrees at 13 bases. The CDR3 sequence is 17 residues long. Germline CDR1 and CDR2: MDHEN and SYDVKM. Trimming cost V 5 bases and J 4 bases; bases outside gene matches: 7. DNA of the CDR3: TGTGCCAGCAGTGGACTAGCGGGAGTAGGGCGCACCGGGGAGCTGTTTTTT. Its translation: CASSGLAGVGRTGELFF.

As concerns this clonotype: A read error is possible here, since a much larger clone lies one base away. The CDR3 end shows no conserved phenylalanine or tryptophan, and so a read error is likely. V and J are TRBV30 and TRBJ1-2; D uncertain. Germline V gives CDR1 GTSNPN, CDR2 SVGIG (reference sequence). V lost 2 bases, J lost 4 bases, and 5 bases lay in between. This CDR3 has 11 residues. The CDR3 sequence: CAWSPTYGYTS. CDR3 sequence (DNA): TGTGCCTGGAGTCCCACCTATGGCTACACCTCC.

The J gene is TRBJ1-5, the V gene TRBV27; D is unresolved. The V and J ends lost 5 bases and 4 bases respectively, with 9 bases between them. Germline CDR1 reads MNHEY; CDR2 reads SMNVEV (reference sequence). The CDR3 length is 13 residues. The CDR3 DNA reads as TGTGCCAGCAGTATACAGACTAATCAGCCCCAGCATTTT. This gives the protein CASSIQTNQPQHF.

This clonotype was detected many times. The V gene is TRBV27, the J gene TRBJ2-7; D unresolved. The CDR3 totals 14 residues. V dropped 2 bases and J dropped 5 bases, with 13 bases sitting between them. Germline V gene lookup returns CDR1 MNHEY and CDR2 SMNVEV (reference sequence). The CDR3 nucleotides are TGTGCCAGCAGTTTAGACGCCACAAGTAACGAGCAGTACTTC. It is translated as CASSLDATSNEQYF.

This clonotype was seen ten or more times. The chain has TRBV29-1 and TRBJ2-1; D remains unclear. The CDR3 totals 10 residues. Germline values: CDR1 SQVTM, CDR2 ANQGSEA. V was shortened by 5 bases and J by 5 bases, with 4 bases between the two germline ends. The CDR3 spells CSVPDNEQFF. As DNA, the CDR3 is TGCAGCGTTCCCGACAATGAGCAGTTCTTC.

At least ten counts were recorded for this clonotype. The gene calls are TRBV6-2 or TRBV6-3 and TRBJ2-7; D is perhaps TRBD2 (6 bases). This CDR3 comprises 15 residues. V was trimmed by 0 bases and J by 3 bases, leaving 12 bases between them. The germline gives CDR1 MNHEY, CDR2 SVGEGT. This chain's CDR3 is CASSYSGDGSYEQYF. The CDR3 DNA follows: TGTGCCAGCAGTTACTCAGGCGACGGGAGCTACGAGCAGTACTTC.

In this sample, this clonotype turned up many times. This chain uses TRBV2 with TRBJ1-5; TRBD1 might be the D (6 bases). The CDR3 spans 15 residues. Germline lookup yields CDR1 SNHLY and CDR2 FYNNEI. The V and J ends lost 3 bases and 4 bases respectively, with 13 bases between them. The CDR3 DNA reads as TGTGCCAGCAGTGATCGGGGGGGCCGGAATCAGCCCCAGCATTTT. Residues: CASSDRGGRNQPQHF.

Note on this clonotype: Here the CDR3 omits its conserved ending phenylalanine or tryptophan, so a read error is the likely source. The DNA is omitted, as the CDR3 cannot be located on it reliably, and the CDR3 follows TCRdb's listing. The V call is TRBV6-5, the J call TRBJ2-4; the tabulated D call, TRBD2, remains unverified against the DNA. Germline values: CDR1 MNHEY, CDR2 SVGAGI. The length of the CDR3 is 17 amino acids, counting both ends. CDR3: CASSYRAGGPSVQYFGP.